The text below deals with one TCR beta chain. No cognate antigen has been identified for it. Per-base quality was not reported, and no clone a single base away is much larger than it. The source of the sample is a study of OX40 agonist ivuxolimab in advanced cancers. For the study in its entirety: Ivuxolimab, which targeted the costimulatory receptor OX40 (CD134), was an agonistic, fully human IgG2 monoclonal antibody. The paper covers the monotherapy dose-escalation part of the phase I ivuxolimab trial, which included N ≈ 50 patients. Peripheral TCRbeta sequencing was intended to test whether TCR sequence diversity was altered and clonal T-cell expansion was caused by ivuxolimab. Of the 50 to 55 patients in dose escalation, about 20 had hepatocellular carcinoma, approximately 15 had melanoma, 9 had renal cell carcinoma and 9 had head and neck cancer. Partial responses occurred in three dose-escalation patients, of whom one had hepatocellular carcinoma and two had cutaneous melanoma. Patients were allowed to have had prior anti-PD-1, anti-PD-L1 or anti-CTLA-4 therapy, and around 40% of the dose-escalation patients had previously received checkpoint inhibitors. The dose-escalation cohort was over 70% male with a mean age of approximately 60 years, ranging from 23 to 79. Intravenous ivuxolimab was administered to patients every 2 weeks at six dose levels: 0.01, 0.1, 0.3, 1.5, 3 and 10 mg/kg.

Broader findings and caveats from the paper: Low levels of normalized T-cell clonal expansion were also shown by some nonresponding patients. Antigen specificity was not determined for the clonally expanded peripheral T cells. At doses of 0.1 to 3.0 mg/kg, clonal expansion of both CD4+ and CD8+ T cells in blood was seen between baseline and week 6. After ivuxolimab, CD8+ T cells had more expanded clones than CD4+ T cells on average. Partial responders in the 0.1-3.0 mg/kg groups had among the lowest normalized peripheral clonal expansion, especially among CD8+ T cells.

To sequence the TCRbeta CDR3 region, genomic DNA was isolated from the sorted cells. TCRbeta CDR3 regions were sequenced using the immunoSEQ Assay. In TCRdb, the immuneACCESS table is reduced to in-frame sequences with V and J assigned. These tables do not hold every clone; where another copy was compared, an unresolved V gene accounts for under half, and the others remain unexplained. Counted in this sample were approximately 60,000 clones; 77% of them appeared once. The ten largest clonotypes hold 6.3% of the sample. Patients with autoimmune disease history or receiving systemic immunosuppression were excluded from the trial. Peripheral blood for TCR sequencing was drawn from every dose cohort at baseline, at cycle 4 day 1 and at cycle 7 day 1. The samples were taken from a phase I, first-in-human, multicenter, open-label dose-escalation trial of ivuxolimab. Adults with locally advanced or metastatic melanoma, renal cell carcinoma, hepatocellular carcinoma or head and neck squamous cell carcinoma were enrolled in the trial. CD4+ and CD8+ T cells were sorted separately from peripheral blood before TCR sequencing.

CDR1 and CDR2 were assigned from the germline V gene (reference sequence) as SEHNR and FQNEAQ. V and J are truncated by 0 bases and 8 bases respectively, leaving an intervening sequence of 13 bases. From the cysteine up to the phenylalanine, the CDR3 has a length of 14 residues. The entry retains the CDR3 DNA only, 42 bases that are in frame from base 1. The sequencing used CD4+ or CD8+ T cells sorted from blood, collected in a trial of the OX40 agonist ivuxolimab. Recombination joined TRBV7-9 with TRBJ1-2; possibly the D gene is TRBD1, per 5 matching bases. The clonotype originates from an adult with an advanced solid tumor such as melanoma, head and neck, liver or kidney cancer. In nucleotides, the sequence is TGTGCCAGCAGCTTAGCTGGGGCCATTGGAGGCTACACCTTC. Protein translation: CASSLAGAIGGYTF.